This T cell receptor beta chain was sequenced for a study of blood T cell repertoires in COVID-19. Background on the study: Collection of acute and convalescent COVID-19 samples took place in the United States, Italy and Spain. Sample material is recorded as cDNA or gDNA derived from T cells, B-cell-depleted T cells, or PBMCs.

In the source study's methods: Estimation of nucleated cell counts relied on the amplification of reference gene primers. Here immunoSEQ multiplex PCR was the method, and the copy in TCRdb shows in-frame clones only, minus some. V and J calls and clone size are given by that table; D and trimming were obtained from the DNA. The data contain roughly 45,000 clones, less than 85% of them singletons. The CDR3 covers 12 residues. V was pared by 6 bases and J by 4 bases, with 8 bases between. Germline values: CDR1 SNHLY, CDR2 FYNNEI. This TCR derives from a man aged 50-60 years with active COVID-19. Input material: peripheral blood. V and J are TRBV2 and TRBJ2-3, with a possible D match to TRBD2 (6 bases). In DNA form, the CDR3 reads TGTGCCAGCAGCGGGGGATCAGATACGCAGTATTTT. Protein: CASSGGSDTQYF.